Listed below are T cell receptor beta chains from one sample, sequenced in a study of CD8 T cells in Susac syndrome. A single record per CDR3 protein comes from TCRdb applying MiXCR to the immunoSEQ multiplex PCR reads. The repertoire holds more than 150,000 distinct CDR3 sequences, with around 96% as singletons. The sample was CD4+ T cells from PBMCs. These receptors were taken from a human donor with Susac syndrome. CDR3s include the opening cysteine and the closing phenylalanine or tryptophan. The order of the fields is J gene, V gene, CDR3 length, CDR3 protein.

j_call: TRBJ2-3; v_call: TRBV30; cdr3_length: 14; cdr3_aa: CAWSFSEGQDTQYF
j_call: TRBJ2-7; v_call: TRBV10-3; cdr3_length: 12; cdr3_aa: CAISAREYEQYF
j_call: TRBJ2-1; v_call: TRBV28; cdr3_length: 18; cdr3_aa: CASSLWASGSGNYNEQFF
j_call: TRBJ2-6; v_call: TRBV6-5; cdr3_length: 16; cdr3_aa: CASSYQTRSGANVLTF
j_call: TRBJ2-1; v_call: TRBV7-2; cdr3_length: 18; cdr3_aa: CASSLAGLAGGGYNEQFF
j_call: TRBJ1-5; v_call: TRBV7-9; cdr3_length: 14; cdr3_aa: CASSLEPGGQPQHF
j_call: TRBJ2-1; v_call: TRBV24-1; cdr3_length: 15; cdr3_aa: CATSDRGSSYNEQFF
j_call: TRBJ2-5; v_call: TRBV12-3/TRBV12-4; cdr3_length: 15; cdr3_aa: CASSLSTSTQETQYF
j_call: TRBJ2-3; v_call: TRBV2; cdr3_length: 13; cdr3_aa: CASSERVPDTQYF
j_call: TRBJ1-5; v_call: TRBV2; cdr3_length: 16; cdr3_aa: CASSEGLGQKNQPQHF
j_call: TRBJ2-3; v_call: TRBV7-9; cdr3_length: 13; cdr3_aa: CASSHGGTDTQYF
j_call: TRBJ1-2; v_call: TRBV29-1; cdr3_length: 13; cdr3_aa: CSVGQGGGYGYTF
j_call: TRBJ2-7; v_call: TRBV6-2/TRBV6-3; cdr3_length: 15; cdr3_aa: CASSYTAGGPYEQYF
j_call: TRBJ2-1; v_call: TRBV24-1; cdr3_length: 12; cdr3_aa: CATGLSVNEQFF
j_call: TRBJ1-6; v_call: TRBV4-2; cdr3_length: 16; cdr3_aa: CASSQDPGQRTSPLHF
j_call: TRBJ1-6; v_call: TRBV4-3; cdr3_length: 14; cdr3_aa: CASSHRQANSPLHF
j_call: TRBJ1-1; v_call: TRBV29-1; cdr3_length: 15; cdr3_aa: CSVMLSPGPYTEAFF
j_call: TRBJ2-3; v_call: TRBV29-1; cdr3_length: 14; cdr3_aa: CSVKTNKGTDTQYF
j_call: TRBJ2-3; v_call: TRBV20-1; cdr3_length: 14; cdr3_aa: CSARLAGEPDTQYF
j_call: TRBJ2-1; v_call: TRBV12-3/TRBV12-4; cdr3_length: 15; cdr3_aa: CASSFVPGLNNEQFF
j_call: TRBJ2-7; v_call: TRBV4-2; cdr3_length: 16; cdr3_aa: CASSPTRTGVGNEQYF
j_call: TRBJ2-5; v_call: TRBV7-3; cdr3_length: 15; cdr3_aa: CASSPTQGRIETQYF